The 8 T cell receptor beta chains below come from one sample, sequenced in a study of vaccination and CD4 T cells after COVID-19. Regarding time point: late sampling 161 to 241 days after vaccination in a few convalescent patients. TCRdb reanalysed the PCR reads using MiXCR and keeps one entry per CDR3 protein. The table records approximately 30,000 distinct CDR3 sequences, 45% to 55% of them present only once. Sequenced material: CD4+ T cells from blood, taken about 7 months after SARS-CoV-2 vaccination. These receptors came from a human donor who had recovered from COVID-19.

This clonotype was observed a handful of times. The J gene is TRBJ1-1, the V gene TRBV11-3; D is uncertain. V lost 1 base and J 4 bases, leaving 7 bases between the germline ends. The germline V gene encodes CDR1 SGHNT and CDR2 YENEEA. The CDR3 runs 13 residues. The CDR3 sequence: CASSLVSFTEAFF. Written as DNA, the CDR3 is TGTGCCAGCAGCTTAGTCAGTTTCACTGAAGCTTTCTTT.

J is TRBJ2-5 and V is TRBV6-1; perhaps TRBD2 as D (5 bases). The CDR3 is 16 amino acids. V gave up 3 bases and J gave up 1 base, with 15 bases separating them. CDR1 is MNHNS, CDR2 SASEGT, per germline. CDR3 sequence (DNA): TGTGCCAGCAGTGAGCGGGTGGCGGGCCTCCAAGAGACCCAGTACTTC. It encodes CASSERVAGLQETQYF.

This sequence joins TRBV6-1 and TRBJ2-7, with 12 nucleotides matching TRBD2. This CDR3 has 16 amino acids. CDR1 and CDR2 (germline): MNHNS, SASEGT. The J segment lost 3 bases and the V segment lost 4 bases, leaving 7 bases of the junction unmatched. CDR3 in amino acids: CASSGSGLAGNYEQYF. The CDR3 nucleotides are TGTGCCAGCAGTGGATCCGGACTAGCGGGGAACTACGAGCAGTACTTC.

This chain uses TRBV7-9 with TRBJ2-7, with a tentative D call TRBD1 (5 bases). The length of the CDR3 is 12 residues. CDR1 SEHNR and CDR2 FQNEAQ come from the germline V gene (reference sequence). V lost 2 bases to trimming and J lost 6 bases, with 8 bases between them. CDR3 nucleotides: TGTGCCAGCAGCTTACAGGGTGTCGAGCAGTACTTC. Protein: CASSLQGVEQYF.

J is TRBJ2-1 and V is TRBV20-1; 7 nucleotides align to TRBD1. CDR3 size: 14 residues. Per the germline V gene, CDR1 is DFQATT and CDR2 is SNEGSKA (reference sequence). Trimming at V came to 3 bases and at J to 7 bases, leaving 9 bases not matched to a gene. CDR3 protein: CSARFGGQNNEQFF. CDR3 DNA sequence: TGCAGTGCTAGGTTTGGGGGACAGAATAATGAGCAGTTCTTC.

The chain carries TRBV28 and TRBJ1-5; D gene ambiguous. The V gene's germline CDR1 is MDHEN and CDR2 SYDVKM. The V and J ends lost 7 bases and 0 bases respectively, with 22 bases between them. The CDR3 has 18 amino acids. The CDR3 nucleotides read TGTGCCAGCATCCAAACCCGAGTAAGACACACTAGCAATCAGCCCCAGCATTTT. Translating gives CASIQTRVRHTSNQPQHF.

The chain recombines TRBV6-1 with TRBJ1-5; no reliable D call. Trimming took 7 bases from V and 1 from J, leaving 14 bases between them. The length of the CDR3 is 15 residues. CDR1 and CDR2 (germline): MNHNS, SASEGT. The CDR3 protein is CASNVGRGSNQPQHF. The CDR3 nucleotides read TGTGCCAGCAACGTAGGTCGCGGGAGCAATCAGCCCCAGCATTTT.

The chain joins TRBV7-8 to TRBJ1-5, with D possibly matching TRBD1 (6 bases). Trimming cost V 5 bases and J 5 bases, with 13 bases left between them. The germline CDR1 and CDR2 sequences are SGHVS and FQNEAQ. The CDR3 covers 14 residues. Written as DNA, the CDR3 is TGTGCCAGCAGCACCCGGGACACCTATCAGCCCCAGCATTTT. Its translation: CASSTRDTYQPQHF.